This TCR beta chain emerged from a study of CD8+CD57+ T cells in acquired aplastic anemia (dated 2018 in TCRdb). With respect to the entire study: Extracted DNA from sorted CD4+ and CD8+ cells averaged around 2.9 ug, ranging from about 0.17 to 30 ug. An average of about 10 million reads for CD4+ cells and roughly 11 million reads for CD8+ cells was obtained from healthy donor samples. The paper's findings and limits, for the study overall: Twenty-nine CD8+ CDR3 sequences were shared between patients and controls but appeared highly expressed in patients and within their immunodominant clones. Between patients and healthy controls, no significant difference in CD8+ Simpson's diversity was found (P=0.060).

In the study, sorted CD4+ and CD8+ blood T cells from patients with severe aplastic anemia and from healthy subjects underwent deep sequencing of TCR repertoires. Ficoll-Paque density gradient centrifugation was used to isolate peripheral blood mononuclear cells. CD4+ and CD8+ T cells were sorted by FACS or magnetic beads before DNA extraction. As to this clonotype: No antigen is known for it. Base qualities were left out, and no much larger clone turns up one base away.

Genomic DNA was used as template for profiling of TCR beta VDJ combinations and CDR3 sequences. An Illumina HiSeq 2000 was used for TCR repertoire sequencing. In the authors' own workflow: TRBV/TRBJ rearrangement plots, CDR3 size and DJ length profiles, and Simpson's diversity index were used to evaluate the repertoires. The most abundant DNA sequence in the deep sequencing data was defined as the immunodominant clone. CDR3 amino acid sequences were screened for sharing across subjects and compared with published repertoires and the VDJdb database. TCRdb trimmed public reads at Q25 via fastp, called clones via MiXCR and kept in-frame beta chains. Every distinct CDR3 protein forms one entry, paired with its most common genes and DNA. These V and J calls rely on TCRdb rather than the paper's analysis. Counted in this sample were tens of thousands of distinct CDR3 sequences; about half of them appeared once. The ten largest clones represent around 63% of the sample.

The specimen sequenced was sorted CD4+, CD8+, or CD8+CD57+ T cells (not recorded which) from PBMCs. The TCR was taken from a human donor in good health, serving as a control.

The base sequence is TGTGCCACCAGTGATTCGAGGCGGAATTCACCCCTCCACTTT. Its amino acids are CATSDSRRNSPLHF. The V gene is TRBV24-1 and the J gene is TRBJ1-6; the D gene assignment is ambiguous. Reading from cysteine to phenylalanine, the CDR3 counts 14 amino acids. Of the read, only the CDR3 DNA is kept; its 42 bases are in frame from base 1. The CDR1 and CDR2 encoded by the germline V gene are KGHDR and SFDVKD. V is shortened by 2 bases, J by 7 bases, and the region joining them spans 8 bases.